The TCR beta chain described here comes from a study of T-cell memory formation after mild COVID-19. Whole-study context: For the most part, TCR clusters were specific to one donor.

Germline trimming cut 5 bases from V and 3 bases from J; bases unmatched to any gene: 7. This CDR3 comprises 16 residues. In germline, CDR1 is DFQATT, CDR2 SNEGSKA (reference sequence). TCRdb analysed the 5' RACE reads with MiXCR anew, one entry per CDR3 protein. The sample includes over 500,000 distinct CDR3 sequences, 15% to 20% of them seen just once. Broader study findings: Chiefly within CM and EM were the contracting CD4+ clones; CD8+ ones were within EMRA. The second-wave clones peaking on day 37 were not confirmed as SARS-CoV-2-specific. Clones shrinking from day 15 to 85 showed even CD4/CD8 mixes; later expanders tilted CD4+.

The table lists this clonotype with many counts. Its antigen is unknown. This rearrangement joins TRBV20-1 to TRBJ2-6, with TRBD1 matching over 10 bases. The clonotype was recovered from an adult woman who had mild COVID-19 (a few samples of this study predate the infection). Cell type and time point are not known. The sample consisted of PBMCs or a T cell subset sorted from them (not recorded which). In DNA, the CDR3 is TGCAGTGCTTCCAGACAGGGGGCAGATGGGGCCAACGTCCTGACTTTC. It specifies CSASRQGADGANVLTF.